The 20 T cell receptor beta chains presented below share a single source sample, sequenced in a study of cytomegalovirus exposure and HLA in healthy donors. This PCR relied on a set of 60 Vbeta primers and 13 Jbeta primers. Generated by immunoSEQ multiplex PCR, the TCRdb table keeps only in-frame clones and is missing some. The sample consists of about 160,000 clones, less than 80% of them appearing once. What was sequenced was PBMCs. The receptors shown here come from a female donor in good health and CMV-seronegative.

CDR3 DNA sequence: TGTGCCAGCAGTTACTCAGGGGGCAATCAGCCCCAGCATTTT. It encodes CASSYSGGNQPQHF. The V and J genes are TRBV6-5 and TRBJ1-5, with a possible D match to TRBD1 (5 bases). V lost 0 bases, J lost 2 bases, and 5 bases lay in between. CDR1 is MNHEY and CDR2 is SVGAGI in the germline V gene. The CDR3 loop spans 14 amino acids.

The rearrangement links TRBV7-9 to TRBJ1-1; D remains unclear. CDR3 length: 14 amino acids. Between the trimmed V and J ends, which lost 3 bases and 4 bases, there was a span of 12 bases. Germline V gene lookup returns CDR1 SEHNR and CDR2 FQNEAQ (reference sequence). This CDR3 is CASSFTGYGTEAFF. The DNA for the CDR3 is TGTGCCAGCAGCTTTACCGGTTACGGCACTGAAGCTTTCTTT.

V usage is TRBV2 and J usage is TRBJ1-2; TRBD1 matches at 9 bases. J was trimmed by 8 bases and V by 5 bases; bases with no gene match: 3. CDR1 is SNHLY and CDR2 is FYNNEI in the germline V gene. The CDR3 contains 12 residues. CDR3 region: CASSTGGGGYTF. In nucleotides, the CDR3 is TGTGCCAGCAGTACAGGGGGCGGGGGCTACACCTTC. Filled out from reference TRBV2 and TRBJ1-2, the complete variable domain reads EPEVTQTPSHQVTQMGQEVILRCVPISNHLYFYWYRQILGQKVEFLVSFYNNEISEKSEIFDDQFSVERPDGSNFTLKIRSTKLEDSAMYFCASSTGGGGYTFGSGTRLTVV.

As concerns this clone: An end of the junction differs from the germline gene, which may be a read error. The chain carries TRBV11-3 and TRBJ2-7; D might be TRBD2 (5 bases). CDR1 is SGHNT and CDR2 is YENEEA in the germline V gene. CDR3 length: 15 amino acids. The DNA of the CDR3 is TGTGCCAGCAGCCTAGACAAACGGGGTGTGGGGGAGCAGTACTTC. Translated, it gives CASSLDKRGVGEQYF.

This clone was counted between two and nine times. The chain couples TRBV2 to TRBJ1-2; unclear D gene. Germline CDR1 reads SNHLY; CDR2 reads FYNNEI. There are 13 residues in the CDR3. Trimming took 1 base from V and 9 from J, leaving 12 bases between them. CDR3 amino acids: CASSEGERGRYTF. The CDR3 region has the DNA TGTGCCAGCAGTGAAGGGGAGAGAGGGCGCTACACCTTC.

The chain has TRBV4-3 and TRBJ2-5, with a weak D call TRBD2 (5 bases). Germline CDR1 and CDR2: LGHNA and YSLEER. The germline V and J ends were trimmed by 0 bases and 5 bases, with 10 bases remaining between them. This CDR3 has 14 residues. The CDR3 DNA sequence: TGCGCCAGCAGCCAAGATCGGGGAAGGGAGACCCAGTACTTC. It yields the protein CASSQDRGRETQYF.

The CDR3 DNA reads TGTGCCAGCAGCTTAAGACAGGCGACACAAGAGACCCAGTACTTC. Residues: CASSLRQATQETQYF. V gene TRBV7-2 combines with J gene TRBJ2-5, with D perhaps TRBD1 (6 bases). Trimming cost V 2 bases and J 2 bases, with 12 bases left between them. The CDR3 contains 15 residues. CDR1 SGHTA and CDR2 FQGNSA come from the germline V gene.

The chain employs TRBV7-9 and TRBJ2-1; 11 nucleotides agree with TRBD2. Trimming cost V 5 bases and J 4 bases; bases outside gene matches: 10. The length of the CDR3 is 17 residues. CDR1 is SEHNR, CDR2 FQNEAQ, per germline (reference sequence). The DNA for the CDR3 is TGTGCCAGCAGCCCTCTTAGCGGGGGGGATAGATACAATGAGCAGTTCTTC. Translated: CASSPLSGGDRYNEQFF.

V gene TRBV28 combines with J gene TRBJ2-7; 8 bases are shared with TRBD1. CDR3 length: 13 residues. The V and J ends lost 8 bases and 1 base, in that order; junction bases with no gene match: 4. Germline CDR1 reads MDHEN; CDR2 reads SYDVKM. The CDR3 DNA reads TGTGCCAGCGGGAGGACAGGGTCCTACGAGCAGTACTTC. Protein sequence: CASGRTGSYEQYF. The whole variable domain, remainder taken from reference TRBV28 and TRBJ2-7, is DVKVTQSSRYLVKRTGEKVFLECVQDMDHENMFWYRQDPGLGLRLIYFSYDVKMKEKGDIPEGYSVSREKKERFSLILESASTNQTSMYLCASGRTGSYEQYFGPGTRLTVT.

V gene TRBV10-1 combines with J gene TRBJ2-1, with 9 bases that match TRBD1. This CDR3 has 13 amino acids. Germline V gives CDR1 WNHNN, CDR2 SYGVQD (reference sequence). Losses at the gene ends were 5 bases for V and 6 bases for J; bases not matched to a gene: 2. CDR3 sequence (DNA): TGCGCCAGCAGTACGGGACAGGGCAATGAGCAGTTCTTC. This sequence encodes CASSTGQGNEQFF.

This clone has more than one count but fewer than ten. The chain has TRBV6-4 and TRBJ2-6, with a possible D match to TRBD2 (5 bases). The V and J ends lost 3 bases and 1 base respectively, with 16 bases between them. The CDR3 covers 18 residues. From germline, CDR1 is MRHNA and CDR2 SNTAGT. The CDR3 protein is CASSDTPTGGSGANVLTF. In DNA form, the CDR3 reads TGTGCCAGCAGTGATACCCCTACCGGCGGGTCTGGGGCCAACGTCCTGACTTTC.

V is TRBV27 and J is TRBJ2-7, with TRBD2 matching over 7 bases. The length of the CDR3 is 14 residues. V dropped 5 bases and J dropped 2; count of bases not matched to a gene: 6. CDR1 and CDR2 from the germline V gene are MNHEY and SMNVEV (reference sequence). The CDR3: CASSPKLAAYEQYF. Written as DNA, the CDR3 is TGTGCCAGCAGTCCTAAGCTAGCGGCCTACGAGCAGTACTTC.

The chain couples TRBV28 to TRBJ2-3; the D is unclear. Germline V CDR1 and CDR2: MDHEN, SYDVKM. The CDR3 is 15 residues long. V was trimmed by 6 bases and J by 4 bases, leaving 17 bases between them. CDR3 bases: TGTGCCAGCAGCCCTAAGAAGGTGAGGCCAGATACGCAGTATTTT. It is translated as CASSPKKVRPDTQYF.

The chain recombines TRBV10-3 with TRBJ2-5, with a weak D call TRBD2 (5 bases). The V gene lost 7 bases and the J gene lost 7 bases, with 16 bases spanning the gap. Germline CDR1 and CDR2: ENHRY and SYGVKD. The CDR3 length is 13 residues. The chain's CDR3 is CAIKGPGNRTQYF. The CDR3 DNA reads as TGTGCCATCAAGGGTCCCGGGAACAGGACCCAGTACTTC.

This clone was observed a few times. DNA for the CDR3: TGTGCCAGCAGCTTAATGGACAGTGCCTACGAGCAGTACTTC. Its protein is CASSLMDSAYEQYF. The chain links TRBV7-8 to TRBJ2-7; weak D call: TRBD1 (6 bases). V lost 2 bases, J lost 2 bases, and 10 bases lay in between. The CDR3 runs 14 residues. CDR1 is SGHVS, CDR2 FQNEAQ, per germline.

This clone was seen a few times. The chain employs TRBV10-3 and TRBJ2-5; TRBD2 agrees at 8 bases. Germline V gene lookup returns CDR1 ENHRY and CDR2 SYGVKD. With 3 bases clipped from V and 2 bases from J, the junction kept 11 bases outside the gene matches. The CDR3 has 17 amino acids. CDR3 nucleotides: TGTGCCATCAGTGAAGCTGTACTAGCGGACCCACAAGAGACCCAGTACTTC. Amino acid sequence: CAISEAVLADPQETQYF.

Here the CDR3 reads CSVGRGAHEQYF. DNA of the CDR3: TGCAGCGTCGGCAGGGGGGCCCACGAGCAGTACTTC. The chain has TRBV29-1 and TRBJ2-7; weak D call: TRBD1 (7 bases). This CDR3 region has 12 residues. Trimming stripped 6 bases from V and 5 bases from J, with 14 bases between. Germline V gene data show CDR1 as SQVTM and CDR2 as ANQGSEA.

V usage is TRBV4-3 and J usage is TRBJ2-3; TRBD2 matches 9 bases. Per the germline V gene, CDR1 is LGHNA and CDR2 is YSLEER. The V gene end was trimmed by 0 bases and the J gene end by 2 bases; junction bases not matched to a gene: 12. The CDR3 is 19 residues long. The CDR3 DNA reads as TGCGCCAGCAGCCAAGACCGAGGTGCCCAGCGGGGGGTCACAGATACGCAGTATTTT. Its protein product is CASSQDRGAQRGVTDTQYF.

V usage is TRBV7-2 and J usage is TRBJ2-3; 11 bases agree with TRBD2. The V segment lost 5 bases and the J segment 3 bases; nucleotides outside the gene matches: 7. The CDR3 runs to 16 residues. Per the germline V gene, CDR1 is SGHTA and CDR2 is FQGNSA. CDR3 DNA: TGTGCCAGCAGCCTTACTAGCGGGAGTTGGACAGATACGCAGTATTTT. The encoded protein is CASSLTSGSWTDTQYF.

This clone has only one observation. The chain carries TRBV4-2 and TRBJ2-2; 10 nucleotides align to TRBD2. The CDR3 is 17 amino acids. The junction had 4 bases not matched to a gene; V was cut back by 0 bases and J by 3 bases. Germline CDR1 LGHNA, CDR2 YNFKEQ. The CDR3 coding sequence is TGTGCCAGCAGCCAAGAGTTTGGACTAGCGGACACCGGGGAGCTGTTTTTT. Its protein product is CASSQEFGLADTGELFF.